This record looks at one T cell receptor (beta chain) sequence and its context. Its cognate antigen is unknown. The data are from a study of shared clonotypes between healthy human individuals. The study's findings and limits: Donor scarcity curtailed the genetic and exposure-history diversity represented herein.

Per the original methods: In the immunoSEQ data, sequences were junction-only and lacked quality scores, so filtering differed. Data came from immunoSEQ multiplex PCR; TCRdb stores just in-frame clones and leaves some out. Clone size and the V and J calls come from that table; the DNA yielded D and trimming. The repertoire includes 2 million to 3 million clones, 93% of them detected once, and about 0.39% sits in the top ten. Unmatched junction bases numbered 8, after V lost 3 bases and J lost 7 bases. Germline V gives CDR1 SGHRS, CDR2 YFSETQ. The length of the CDR3 is 15 residues. Material: naive CD4+ T cells from PBMCs. This sample's subset: CD45RA+ positively selected. The chain carries TRBV5-1 and TRBJ2-1; 9 bases are a match to TRBD1. The clonotype was recovered from a man aged 18 to 30 in good health. Some clones in this sample may be carry-over from other donors' samples. The CDR3 is CASSSNAGQGNEQFF. As DNA, the CDR3 is TGCGCCAGCAGCTCTAACGCGGGACAGGGAAATGAGCAGTTCTTC.